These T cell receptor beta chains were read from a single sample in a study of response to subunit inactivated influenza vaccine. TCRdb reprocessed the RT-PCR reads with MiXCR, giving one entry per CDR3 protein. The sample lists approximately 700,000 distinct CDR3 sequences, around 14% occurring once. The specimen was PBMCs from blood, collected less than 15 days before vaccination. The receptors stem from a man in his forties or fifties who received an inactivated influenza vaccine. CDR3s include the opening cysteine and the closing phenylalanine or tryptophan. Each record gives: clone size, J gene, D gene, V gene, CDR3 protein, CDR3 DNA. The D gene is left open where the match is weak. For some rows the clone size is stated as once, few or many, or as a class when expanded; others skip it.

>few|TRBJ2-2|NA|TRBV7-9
CASSITPQGSNTGELFF
TGTGCCAGCAGCATTACCCCCCAGGGGTCGAACACCGGGGAGCTGTTTTTT
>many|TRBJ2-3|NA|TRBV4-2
CASSQDVTRDTDTQYF
TGTGCCAGCAGCCAAGATGTGACGCGGGACACAGATACGCAGTATTTT
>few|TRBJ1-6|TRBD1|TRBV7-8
CAISILGQHHF
TGTGCCATTTCAATTTTGGGACAGCACCACTTT
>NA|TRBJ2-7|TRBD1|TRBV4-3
CASSGRQGRSYEQYF
TGCGCCAGCAGCGGAAGACAGGGGCGGTCCTACGAGCAGTACTTC
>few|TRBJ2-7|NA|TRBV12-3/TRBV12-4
CASSRSSATSSYEQYF
TGTGCCAGCTCCAGATCGAGCGCCACAAGCTCCTACGAGCAGTACTTC
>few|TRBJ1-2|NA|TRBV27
CASSPGGTTGTSNYGYTF
TGTGCCAGCAGTCCCGGGGGGACAACAGGGACCTCTAACTATGGCTACACCTTC
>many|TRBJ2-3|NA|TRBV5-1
CASSLGQPYATDTQYF
TGCGCCAGCAGCTTGGGACAACCGTACGCCACAGATACGCAGTATTTT
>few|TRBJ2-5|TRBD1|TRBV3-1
CASSQLTGEETQYF
TGTGCCAGCAGCCAACTTACAGGGGAAGAGACCCAGTACTTC
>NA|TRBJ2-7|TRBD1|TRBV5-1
CASSLAWTGSEQYF
TGCGCCAGCAGCTTGGCATGGACAGGGAGCGAGCAGTACTTC
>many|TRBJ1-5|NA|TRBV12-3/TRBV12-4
CASSTFGGNQPQHF
TGTGCCAGCAGCACCTTTGGGGGGAATCAGCCCCAGCATTTT
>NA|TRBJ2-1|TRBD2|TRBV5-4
CASSPSGGEVYNEQLF
TGTGCCAGCAGCCCCTCCGGGGGGGAGGTATACAATGAGCAGCTCTTC
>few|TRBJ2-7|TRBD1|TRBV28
CASSGDRWEDEQYF
TGTGCCAGCAGTGGGGACAGGTGGGAGGACGAGCAGTACTTC
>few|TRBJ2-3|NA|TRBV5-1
CASSLKVGSGTDTQYF
TGCGCCAGCAGCTTGAAAGTGGGTAGCGGCACAGATACGCAGTATTTT
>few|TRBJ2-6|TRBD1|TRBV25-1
CASSETPGQGALGANVLTF
TGTGCCAGCAGTGAAACCCCGGGACAGGGGGCGCTTGGGGCCAACGTCCTGACTTTC
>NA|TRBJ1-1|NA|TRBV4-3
CASSQDQVGNTEAFF
TGCGCCAGCAGCCAAGATCAAGTAGGTAACACTGAAGCTTTCTTT
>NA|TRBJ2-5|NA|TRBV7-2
CASSSWGGRVISETQYF
TGTGCCAGCAGCTCCTGGGGGGGCAGGGTTATATCGGAGACCCAGTACTTC